This record looks at one T cell receptor beta chain sequence and its context. The source of the sample is a study of cytomegalovirus exposure and HLA in healthy donors. Study at large: Falling in the Caucasian-associated ancestry cluster were 81% of around 370 genotyped donors.

The V and J ends lost 6 bases and 6 bases, in that order; junction bases with no gene match: 13. This CDR3 region has 16 residues. Germline V CDR1 and CDR2: MNHEY, SMNVEV (reference sequence). Both 60 Vbeta primers and 13 Jbeta primers went into the PCR. TCRdb keeps only in-frame clones here, not all; method: immunoSEQ multiplex PCR. Of about 120,000 clones in the sample, approximately 80% are singletons; the top ten hold 4.2%. The receptor was derived from a male donor in good health and CMV-seropositive. The J gene is TRBJ2-3, the V gene TRBV27; 9 bases agree with TRBD2. Sequencing was done on a sample of PBMCs. Here the CDR3 reads CASRDDVAGEEDTQYF. The CDR3 coding sequence is TGTGCCAGCAGAGATGACGTAGCGGGAGAGGAGGATACGCAGTATTTT.